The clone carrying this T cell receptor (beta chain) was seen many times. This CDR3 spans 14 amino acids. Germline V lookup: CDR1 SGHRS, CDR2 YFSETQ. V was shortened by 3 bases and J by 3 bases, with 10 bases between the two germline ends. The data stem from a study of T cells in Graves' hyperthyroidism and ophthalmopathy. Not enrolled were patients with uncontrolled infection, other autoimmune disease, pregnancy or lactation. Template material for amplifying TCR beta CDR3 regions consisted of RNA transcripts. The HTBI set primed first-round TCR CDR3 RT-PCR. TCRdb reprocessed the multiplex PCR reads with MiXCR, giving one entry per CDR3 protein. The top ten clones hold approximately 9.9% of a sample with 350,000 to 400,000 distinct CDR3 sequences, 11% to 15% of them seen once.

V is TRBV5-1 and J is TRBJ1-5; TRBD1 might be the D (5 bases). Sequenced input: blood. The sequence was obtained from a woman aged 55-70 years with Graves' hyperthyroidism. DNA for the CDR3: TGCGCCAGCAGCTGGGGGGGTTTCAATCAGCCCCAGCATTTT. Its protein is CASSWGGFNQPQHF.